The TCR beta chain under discussion was sequenced for a study of blood T cell repertoires in COVID-19. Generated by immunoSEQ multiplex PCR, the TCRdb table keeps only in-frame clones and is missing some. The profile covers 150,000 or so clones, with about 91% appearing a single time and roughly 1.4% taken by the ten largest. The receptor was isolated from a woman aged 55-69 years with acute or convalescent COVID-19. The sequencing input was peripheral blood.

CDR3 bases: TGTGCCAGCTCACCACGACCGAACACCTTCGGGGAAGGGGGGGACACTGAAGCTTTCTTT. Translated: CASSPRPNTFGEGGDTEAFF. The chain uses TRBV18 and TRBJ1-1; tentatively, D is TRBD1 (6 bases). Between the trimmed V and J ends, which lost 1 base and 3 bases, there was a span of 27 bases. CDR1 and CDR2 (germline): KGHSH, LQKENI. This CDR3 spans 20 amino acids.